A single sample is the source of the 8 T cell receptor beta chains below, sequenced in a study of CD8+ T cells in alopecia areata. TCR sequencing used cDNA made by reverse transcription of extracted RNA. Some clones are missing from TCRdb's copy, which holds only in-frame ones; the method was immunoSEQ multiplex PCR. Here the sample spans around 100,000 clones, about 60% being singletons. Sequenced sample: CD4+ T cells sorted from blood. The receptor set was obtained from a human donor in good health.

The genes are TRBV6-1 and TRBJ2-4, with TRBD1 identical over 9 bases. The CDR3 is 15 amino acids. With V trimmed by 0 bases and J by 7 bases, 4 bases remained unmatched. Germline V gives CDR1 MNHNS, CDR2 SASEGT. For the CDR3, the DNA is TGTGCCAGCAGTGAAGCACAGGGGGCATGGAACATTCAGTACTTC. It yields the protein CASSEAQGAWNIQYF.

The chain links TRBV5-4 to TRBJ1-2; TRBD1 agrees at 8 bases. The CDR3 is 15 amino acids. V lost 4 bases, J lost 0 bases, and 5 bases stayed unmatched. Germline values: CDR1 SGHNT, CDR2 YYREEE (reference sequence). The CDR3 DNA reads TGTGCCAGCAGCAGGGACAGGCTACCTAACTATGGCTACACCTTC. Translation: CASSRDRLPNYGYTF.

The genes are TRBV9 and TRBJ2-3, with D possibly TRBD2 on 5 matching bases. Germline CDR1 reads SGDLS; CDR2 reads YYNGEE. This CDR3 has 16 amino acids. The V and J ends lost 0 bases and 1 base respectively, with 12 bases between them. The CDR3 DNA is TGTGCCAGCAGCGTAGCTAGGAGCGGACGCACAGATACGCAGTATTTT. Protein sequence: CASSVARSGRTDTQYF.

This sequence joins TRBV7-2 and TRBJ2-5; possible D gene TRBD2, 5 bases. CDR1 is SGHTA and CDR2 is FQGNSA in the germline V gene. The germline V and J ends were trimmed by 6 bases and 3 bases, with 11 bases remaining between them. This CDR3 is 13 amino acids long. CDR3 bases: TGTGCCAGCAGTCGGGGAGAAAAAGAGACCCAGTACTTC. Encoded protein: CASSRGEKETQYF. Combining the CDR3 with reference TRBV7-2 and TRBJ2-5 gives the whole variable domain GAGVSQSPSNKVTEKGKDVELRCDPISGHTALYWYRQSLGQGLEFLIYFQGNSAPDKSGLPSDRFSAERTGGSVSTLTIQRTQQEDSAVYLCASSRGEKETQYFGPGTRLLVL.

This clone appeared a few times. This chain uses TRBV28 with TRBJ1-1; D is ambiguous. This CDR3 spans 16 amino acids. Germline lookup yields CDR1 MDHEN and CDR2 SYDVKM. With 1 base removed from V and 0 bases from J, the gap between germline ends came to 12 bases. Written as DNA, the CDR3 is TGTGCCAGCAGTTTATTTCCTGCAGCTATGAACACTGAAGCTTTCTTT. This codes for CASSLFPAAMNTEAFF.

The V gene is TRBV2, the J gene TRBJ2-3, with a weak D call TRBD1 (5 bases). V was trimmed by 5 bases and J by 0 bases, leaving 12 bases between them. CDR3 size: 15 residues. The germline V gene encodes CDR1 SNHLY and CDR2 FYNNEI. For the CDR3, the DNA is TGTGCCAGCAGTCCAGGGCCCCCTAGCACAGATACGCAGTATTTT. It yields the protein CASSPGPPSTDTQYF.

This rearrangement joins TRBV5-4 to TRBJ2-1; 11 bases match TRBD2. V shed 4 bases and J 8 bases; nucleotides not matched to a gene: 11. The CDR3 is 16 amino acids. CDR1 and CDR2 (germline): SGHNT, YYREEE (reference sequence). CDR3 nucleotide sequence: TGTGCCAGCAGCCCGGATAGCGGGGGGGCGCGGGATGAGCAGTTCTTC. It encodes CASSPDSGGARDEQFF.

The rearrangement uses TRBV9 and TRBJ2-7; the match to TRBD1 covers 10 bases. After removal of 4 bases from V and 7 bases from J, the junction contained 11 bases not matched to a gene. The germline V gene encodes CDR1 SGDLS and CDR2 YYNGEE. This CDR3 is built from 15 residues. DNA of the CDR3: TGTGCCAGCAGCACCCGGGACAGGGGAACGGAAGAGCAGTACTTC. Encoded protein: CASSTRDRGTEEQYF.